This note documents a single TCR beta chain sequence. V was trimmed by 2 bases and J by 4 bases, leaving 11 bases between them. Per the germline V gene, CDR1 is SGHVS and CDR2 is FNYEAQ. CDR3 length: 15 amino acids. This entry comes from a study of tumor-infiltrating lymphocytes in localized non-small cell lung cancer. The data were produced by immunoSEQ multiplex PCR, yet TCRdb's version contains in-frame clones alone and is incomplete. The sample lists approximately 8,400 clones, 70% to 85% occurring once. The sequenced sample consisted of uninvolved lung tissue not adjacent to the tumor. The rearrangement links TRBV7-6 to TRBJ2-2; unclear D gene. This sequence originates from a human donor with non-small cell lung cancer. In nucleotides, the CDR3 is TGTGCCAGCAGCTTATCCGGGTGGGGCACCGGGGAGCTGTTTTTT. Protein: CASSLSGWGTGELFF.